The 5 T cell receptor beta chains below come from one sample, sequenced in a study of T cell changes during pregnancy in multiple sclerosis. TCRdb keeps only in-frame clones here, not all; method: immunoSEQ multiplex PCR. The top ten hold about 7.5% of the sample, which has 18,000 or so clones, about nine tenths seen once. This specimen consisted of CD8+ T cells from peripheral blood mononuclear cells, obtained in the second trimester of pregnancy. The receptors shown here come from a female donor in good health, enrolled as a control in a pregnancy study.

This clone was detected only once. The genes are TRBV19 and TRBJ1-1; the D gene is possibly TRBD1 (5 bases). There are 14 residues in the CDR3. Germline V lookup: CDR1 LNHDA, CDR2 SQIVND (reference sequence). V was cut by 6 bases and J by 2 bases, with 13 bases left in between. The CDR3 sequence: CASRRLGENTEAFF. The DNA of the CDR3 is TGTGCCAGTAGACGCCTAGGGGAAAACACTGAAGCTTTCTTT.

This clone counts as medium-sized. The rearrangement links TRBV6-4 to TRBJ2-1; 10 positions agree with TRBD1. CDR1 and CDR2 from the germline V gene are MRHNA and SNTAGT. Trimming removed 5 bases from V and 10 bases from J; junction bases left unmatched: 8. The CDR3 runs 14 residues. CDR3 nucleotide sequence: TGTGCCAGCAGTCCGGGACAGGGGACGGAGGAGCAGTTCTTC. Protein: CASSPGQGTEEQFF.

This chain connects TRBV19 to TRBJ2-7, with 7 bases fitting TRBD2. Germline V CDR1 and CDR2: LNHDA, SQIVND (reference sequence). The CDR3 is 16 residues long. V lost 5 bases to trimming and J lost 0 bases; unmatched junction nucleotides: 10. CDR3 sequence (DNA): TGTGCCAGTAGTTCAGACGGGGGGTTTCTCTCCTACGAGCAGTACTTC. This translates into CASSSDGGFLSYEQYF.

The chain uses TRBV28 and TRBJ1-2, with 10 bases aligning to TRBD1. Losses at the gene ends were 5 bases for V and 7 bases for J; bases not matched to a gene: 4. CDR3 length equals 13 residues. The germline CDR1 and CDR2 sequences are MDHEN and SYDVKM. In DNA form, the CDR3 reads TGTGCCAGCAGTCCACGGACAGGGGGTGGCTACACCTTC. Protein: CASSPRTGGGYTF.

This chain links TRBV4-1 with TRBJ2-5; TRBD2 aligns across 13 bases. This CDR3 is built from 15 residues. V lost 5 bases, J lost 5 bases, and 5 bases stayed unmatched. Germline V CDR1 and CDR2: MGHRA, YSYEKL. This chain's CDR3 is CASSFGLAGEETQYF. The CDR3 DNA is TGCGCCAGCAGCTTCGGACTAGCGGGGGAGGAGACCCAGTACTTC.